These 20 T cell receptor beta chains originate from one sample sequenced in a study of T cell responses to AZD1222 COVID-19 vaccine. Clones were read by immunoSEQ multiplex PCR, and TCRdb kept only the in-frame ones, dropping some. The sample consists of some 140,000 clones, about nine tenths of them appearing once. The sequences come from peripheral blood, collected on day 0 of AZD1222 vaccination. Receptors were obtained from an adult in good health.

CDR3 protein: CASSPLSGANVLTF. CDR3 coding DNA: TGTGCCAGCAGCCCACTGTCTGGGGCCAACGTCCTGACTTTC. This sequence joins TRBV11-2 and TRBJ2-6; D not resolved. Trimming took 5 bases from V and 1 from J, leaving 6 bases between them. This CDR3 is 14 amino acids long. In germline, CDR1 is SGHAT, CDR2 FQNNGV. Drawing the rest from reference TRBV11-2 and TRBJ2-6, the complete variable domain is EAGVAQSPRYKIIEKRQSVAFWCNPISGHATLYWYQQILGQGPKLLIQFQNNGVVDDSQLPKDRFSAERLKGVDSTLKIQPAKLEDSAVYLCASSPLSGANVLTFGAGSRLTVL.

Regarding this clone: The same CDR3 arises from other DNA sequences in this sample as well. The rearrangement links TRBV18 to TRBJ1-5, with a weak D call TRBD1 (5 bases). Trimming took off 3 bases at V and 4 bases at J, with 7 bases between the two ends. CDR3 length: 13 amino acids. The germline gives CDR1 KGHSH, CDR2 LQKENI. The CDR3 coding sequence is TGTGCCAGCTCACCCGGGGGGAATCAGCCCCAGCATTTT. It translates to CASSPGGNQPQHF.

The chain employs TRBV5-1 and TRBJ2-7, with 10 positions matching TRBD1. CDR1 is SGHRS and CDR2 is YFSETQ in the germline V gene. The length of the CDR3 is 15 residues. Trimming cost V 0 bases and J 6 bases; bases outside gene matches: 6. The CDR3 is CASSLGGTGVAEQYF. Here the CDR3 DNA reads TGCGCCAGCAGCTTGGGGGGGACAGGGGTGGCCGAGCAGTACTTC.

This clone was detected once. The rearrangement uses TRBV5-8 and TRBJ1-4, with 10 bases that match TRBD1. Trimming cost V 4 bases and J 7 bases; bases outside gene matches: 7. The CDR3 covers 15 residues. Germline loops: CDR1 SGHTS, CDR2 YDEGEE. Here the CDR3 DNA reads TGTGCCAGCAGCGTCGCCGGGACAGGGGTTGAAAAACTGTTTTTT. It codes for CASSVAGTGVEKLFF.

This clone was counted only a few times. The limits of the CDR3 on the DNA are not certain, so only TCRdb's listed CDR3 is given. The chain joins TRBV7-8 to TRBJ2-3; TRBD1, as called in the table, went unchecked against the DNA. Ends included, the CDR3 has 14 residues. In germline, CDR1 is SGHVS, CDR2 FQNEAQ. The CDR3: CASSFGNGHFTQYF.

Only one count was recorded for this clone. The chain recombines TRBV3-1 (or the pseudogene TRBV3-2) with TRBJ2-1, with D possibly called TRBD1 or TRBD2 (5 bases each). Trimming removed 3 bases from V and 5 bases from J, with 11 bases in between. CDR3 length: 14 amino acids. Germline V lookup: CDR1 LGHDT, CDR2 YNNKEL (reference sequence). The CDR3: CASSQRDRHNEQFF. CDR3 in DNA: TGTGCCAGCAGCCAGAGGGACCGTCACAATGAGCAGTTCTTC.

The rearrangement joins TRBV5-8 to TRBJ2-2, with D perhaps assigned TRBD1 or TRBD2 (5 bases each). Germline V gene data show CDR1 as SGHTS and CDR2 as YDEGEE. V shed 3 bases and J shed 3 bases, with 18 bases lying between them. CDR3 size: 17 residues. In nucleotides, the CDR3 is TGTGCCAGCAGCTATAAGGTGGGGGTAACGTACACCGGGGAGCTGTTTTTT. Protein product: CASSYKVGVTYTGELFF.

The chain has TRBV15 and TRBJ1-5; the match to TRBD1 covers 10 bases. The CDR3 extends over 18 amino acids. Germline V CDR1 and CDR2: LNHNV, YYDKDF (reference sequence). The V gene end was trimmed by 3 bases and the J gene end by 1 base; junction bases not matched to a gene: 9. CDR3 protein: CATSSPGTGVGSNQPQHF. Written as DNA, the CDR3 is TGTGCCACCAGCAGTCCCGGGACAGGGGTGGGGAGCAATCAGCCCCAGCATTTT.

This clone has only one observation. This chain uses TRBV7-2 with TRBJ2-5; D uncertain. Germline values: CDR1 SGHTA, CDR2 FQGNSA. The CDR3 is made up of 15 amino acids. Deletions cut 5 bases from V and 2 bases from J, with 15 bases between. DNA for the CDR3: TGTGCCAGCAGCCTACCGCGGTCGCTGCAAGAGACCCAGTACTTC. It specifies CASSLPRSLQETQYF.

This sequence joins TRBV7-2 and TRBJ1-5; 11 bases match TRBD1. CDR3 length: 15 amino acids. In germline, CDR1 is SGHTA, CDR2 FQGNSA. The J segment lost 7 bases and the V segment lost 1 base, leaving 3 bases of the junction unmatched. This chain's CDR3 is CASSLGTGGRQPQHF. In nucleotides, the CDR3 is TGTGCCAGCAGCTTAGGGACAGGGGGCCGACAGCCCCAGCATTTT.

V gene TRBV28 combines with J gene TRBJ1-2, with D perhaps TRBD1 (5 bases). The ends were cut back, 9 bases at V and 1 base at J, with 12 bases in the middle. The CDR3 is 13 amino acids. Germline CDR1 MDHEN, CDR2 SYDVKM. CDR3 residues: CASAGQVNYGYTF. The CDR3 region has the DNA TGTGCCAGTGCAGGGCAGGTTAACTATGGCTACACCTTC.

The chain has TRBV4-1 and TRBJ1-2, with unresolved D. Trimming took off 2 bases at V and 5 bases at J, with 12 bases between the two ends. The germline V gene encodes CDR1 MGHRA and CDR2 YSYEKL. CDR3 length: 14 residues. The CDR3 sequence: CASSQFTVLYGYTF. In nucleotides, the CDR3 is TGCGCCAGCAGCCAATTTACAGTTTTATATGGCTACACCTTC.

The chain combines TRBV18 with TRBJ2-2; 9 bases agree with TRBD2. The germline V gene has CDR1 KGHSH and CDR2 LQKENI. The V segment lost 4 bases and the J segment 0 bases; nucleotides outside the gene matches: 6. The CDR3 loop spans 17 amino acids. In DNA, the CDR3 is TGTGCCAGCTCACTTTTACAGCGGGAGGCGAACACCGGGGAGCTGTTTTTT. This gives the protein CASSLLQREANTGELFF.

This clone was seen only a few times. J is TRBJ1-1 and V is TRBV12-3 or TRBV12-4; D not resolved. This CDR3 comprises 12 residues. Trimming pared 5 bases from V and 11 bases from J, leaving 15 bases between. CDR3 DNA sequence: TGTGCCAGCAGTCCGGCGAGATGGTCGGCTTTCTTT. It translates to CASSPARWSAFF.

This chain joins TRBV7-3 and TRBJ2-5, with 7 bases matching TRBD1. The CDR3 runs to 15 residues. Losses at the gene ends were 5 bases for V and 7 bases for J; bases not matched to a gene: 13. The V gene's germline CDR1 is SGHTA and CDR2 FQGTGA. The CDR3 reads CASSKLGTASGTQYF. CDR3 in DNA: TGTGCCAGCAGCAAACTCGGGACAGCAAGCGGGACCCAGTACTTC.

V is TRBV28 and J is TRBJ2-7; D is perhaps TRBD2 (8 bases). The germline V gene encodes CDR1 MDHEN and CDR2 SYDVKM. CDR3 length: 20 residues. The V and J ends lost 1 base and 4 bases respectively, with 29 bases between them. CDR3 amino acids: CASSLLETISGGTRFYEQYF. DNA of the CDR3: TGTGCCAGCAGTTTATTGGAGACCATCTCAGGGGGGACTAGATTTTACGAGCAGTACTTC.

This clone is a singleton in its sample. In DNA, the CDR3 is TGTGCCATCAAGGCTAGCGGTAGCACAGATACGCAGTATTTT. It is translated as CAIKASGSTDTQYF. This chain uses TRBV10-3 with TRBJ2-3, with 7 nucleotides matching TRBD2. The CDR3 is made up of 14 amino acids. Germline CDR1 reads ENHRY; CDR2 reads SYGVKD. After removal of 7 bases from V and 0 bases from J, the junction contained 4 bases not matched to a gene.

The rearrangement uses TRBV6-5 and TRBJ2-1, with D possibly matching TRBD2 (6 bases). This CDR3 spans 15 amino acids. V was clipped by 7 bases and J by 7 bases, with 20 bases between them. Per germline, CDR1 MNHEY and CDR2 SVGAGI. The CDR3 spells CASTARRDWKNEQFF. The CDR3 DNA reads TGTGCCAGCACCGCGCGTCGGGACTGGAAGAATGAGCAGTTCTTC.

The count of this clone is one. This chain links TRBV9 with TRBJ2-3; D not resolved. The CDR3 has 14 residues. Between the trimmed V and J ends, which lost 0 bases and 0 bases, there was a span of 5 bases. Germline CDR1 is SGDLS and CDR2 is YYNGEE. The CDR3 here is CASSVAGSTDTQYF. CDR3 bases: TGTGCCAGCAGCGTAGCGGGTAGCACAGATACGCAGTATTTT.

The chain employs TRBV30 and TRBJ2-2; a weak D match, TRBD1 (5 bases). The V and J ends lost 1 base and 5 bases respectively, with 8 bases between them. Germline values: CDR1 GTSNPN, CDR2 SVGIG (reference sequence). The CDR3 sequence is 13 residues long. The CDR3 loop reads CAWSGTLTGELFF. The CDR3 DNA follows: TGTGCCTGGAGTGGGACACTTACCGGGGAGCTGTTTTTT.